This entry lists 26 T cell receptor beta chains sequenced from one sample in a study of T-cell reconstitution after alpha-beta-depleted transplantation in children. Unique molecular identifiers were built into the TCRbeta library. In TCRdb, the PCR reads were re-called with MiXCR into one record per CDR3 protein. This sample has about 230,000 distinct CDR3 sequences, with over 9.5% found just once. The source material was PBMCs from the stem cell graft donor, sampled from the stem cell graft. Receptors originate from a human donor who donated a stem cell graft to a child with SCID.

The J gene is TRBJ1-1, the V gene TRBV7-9; no reliable D call. V was pared by 8 bases and J by 1 base, with 11 bases between. CDR1 SEHNR and CDR2 FQNEAQ come from the germline V gene (reference sequence). CDR3 length: 13 residues. The CDR3 nucleotides read TGTGCCAGCGGTCAAACAGAGAACACTGAAGCTTTCTTT. As protein: CASGQTENTEAFF.

The sample holds many counts of this clonotype. The V and J genes are TRBV20-1 and TRBJ2-3; D possibly corresponds to TRBD2 (6 bases). CDR3 length: 12 amino acids. The V end lost 5 bases, the J end lost 5 bases, and 11 bases lay between the germline ends. The germline V gene encodes CDR1 DFQATT and CDR2 SNEGSKA (reference sequence). The CDR3 nucleotides read TGCAGTGCTGGGAGACTAGGAGATACGCAGTATTTT. Translation: CSAGRLGDTQYF.

This clonotype was found many times. This chain connects TRBV5-5 to TRBJ2-2; the match to TRBD1 covers 7 bases. CDR1 is SGHKS, CDR2 YYEKEE, per germline (reference sequence). The V segment lost 7 bases and the J segment 1 base; nucleotides outside the gene matches: 7. This CDR3 is built from 15 residues. The CDR3 nucleotides are TGTGCCAGCTACCGGACAGGAGAGAACACCGGGGAGCTGTTTTTT. It yields the protein CASYRTGENTGELFF.

This clonotype was counted at least ten times. V gene TRBV4-1 combines with J gene TRBJ1-4; TRBD1 might be the D (5 bases). CDR1 MGHRA and CDR2 YSYEKL come from the germline V gene. This CDR3 is 15 amino acids long. Between the trimmed V and J ends, which lost 1 base and 2 bases, there was a span of 8 bases. The CDR3 reads CASSQGPGTNEKLFF. CDR3 DNA: TGCGCCAGCAGCCAAGGTCCAGGGACTAATGAAAAACTGTTTTTT.

The chain is built from TRBV7-3 and TRBJ2-2, with a possible D match to TRBD1 (6 bases). The CDR3 totals 15 residues. V gave up 7 bases and J gave up 5 bases, with 17 bases separating them. CDR1 and CDR2 (germline): SGHTA, FQGTGA. The CDR3 protein is CASTLNQGFTGELFF. The CDR3 DNA follows: TGTGCCAGCACCCTAAATCAGGGGTTTACCGGGGAGCTGTTTTTT.

The table lists this clonotype with many counts. V usage is TRBV20-1 and J usage is TRBJ1-4, with TRBD1 as a possible D gene (6 bases). The V end lost 0 bases, the J end lost 7 bases, and 18 bases lay between the germline ends. Germline V gives CDR1 DFQATT, CDR2 SNEGSKA (reference sequence). The CDR3 contains 16 residues. The CDR3 is CSARERGGRVTEKLFF. CDR3 DNA sequence: TGCAGTGCTAGAGAGAGGGGGGGCAGGGTGACTGAAAAACTGTTTTTT.

This clonotype was observed at least ten times. This rearrangement joins TRBV20-1 to TRBJ1-2; TRBD1 aligns across 8 bases. Per germline, CDR1 DFQATT and CDR2 SNEGSKA (reference sequence). Germline trimming cut 2 bases from V and 3 bases from J; bases unmatched to any gene: 5. This CDR3 region has 14 residues. CDR3 coding DNA: TGCAGTGCTAGAACGACAGGGGCGCACTATGGCTACACCTTC. Its translation is CSARTTGAHYGYTF.

The rearrangement links TRBV20-1 to TRBJ1-5; no definite D call. CDR3 length: 12 amino acids. V gave up 7 bases and J gave up 4 bases, with 11 bases separating them. The germline CDR1 and CDR2 sequences are DFQATT and SNEGSKA (reference sequence). This chain's CDR3 is CSVARQNQPQHF. As DNA, the CDR3 is TGCAGTGTAGCACGCCAGAATCAGCCCCAGCATTTT.

This clonotype was detected ten times or more. This rearrangement joins TRBV20-1 to TRBJ1-5; D remains unclear. Trimming cost V 5 bases and J 4 bases, with 9 bases left between them. In germline, CDR1 is DFQATT, CDR2 SNEGSKA (reference sequence). This CDR3 has 12 amino acids. Here the CDR3 reads CSARRPNQPQHF. DNA for the CDR3: TGCAGTGCTCGACGGCCTAATCAGCCCCAGCATTTT.

The chain combines TRBV3-1 with TRBJ2-5; D is possibly TRBD1 or TRBD2 (5 bases each). Trimming left V 4 bases short and J 3 bases short, with 15 bases between. CDR1 is LGHDT and CDR2 is YNNKEL in the germline V gene (reference sequence). This CDR3 spans 15 amino acids. CDR3 region: CASSPQSGLKETQYF. CDR3 DNA sequence: TGTGCCAGCAGCCCTCAATCGGGGCTAAAAGAGACCCAGTACTTC.

The chain carries TRBV3-1 and TRBJ1-1; TRBD1 is a possible D gene (5 bases). V was cut by 10 bases and J by 0 bases, with 24 bases left in between. The CDR3 contains 17 residues. CDR1 is LGHDT, CDR2 YNNKEL, per germline (reference sequence). The CDR3 loop is CAICLALAGALNTEAFF. The CDR3 bases are TGTGCCATCTGTTTAGCGCTTGCCGGGGCGTTGAACACTGAAGCTTTCTTT.

This clonotype appeared many times. This chain joins TRBV7-2 and TRBJ2-7; D is undetermined. The ends were cut back, 5 bases at V and 0 bases at J, with 11 bases in the middle. The CDR3 is 14 residues long. Germline-derived CDR1 and CDR2 are SGHTA and FQGNSA. CDR3 nucleotide sequence: TGTGCCAGCAGCCCCGGACCGAACTCCTACGAGCAGTACTTC. Translated: CASSPGPNSYEQYF.

Ten or more counts support this clonotype. This chain links TRBV12-3 or TRBV12-4 with TRBJ1-6; a possible D gene is TRBD1 (5 bases). Trimming took off 5 bases at V and 6 bases at J, with 11 bases between the two ends. CDR3 size: 14 residues. The CDR3 coding sequence is TGTGCCAGCAGTGCCGGGACGTTTAATTCACCCCTCCACTTT. Residues: CASSAGTFNSPLHF.

There are many counts of this clonotype. The genes are TRBV12-3 or TRBV12-4 and TRBJ2-5; D might be TRBD2 (6 bases). V lost 4 bases to trimming and J lost 5 bases, with 11 bases between them. The CDR3 contains 13 residues. The CDR3 sequence is CASSWRGTETQYF. CDR3 DNA: TGTGCCAGCAGTTGGAGGGGTACGGAGACCCAGTACTTC.

At least ten counts were recorded for this clonotype. The rearrangement links TRBV5-1 to TRBJ2-1, with 10 bases aligning to TRBD2. The CDR3 runs 17 residues. Germline V gene lookup returns CDR1 SGHRS and CDR2 YFSETQ. Trimming cost V 2 bases and J 8 bases; bases outside gene matches: 13. CDR3 nucleotides: TGCGCCAGCAGCTTTCCCAGAGAAGCGGGGGGGCTGGATGAGCAGTTCTTC. It is translated as CASSFPREAGGLDEQFF.

In this sample, this clonotype turned up many times. The chain has TRBV21-1 and TRBJ1-2; TRBD1 was called by the table and not checked on the DNA. TRBV21-1 is deemed a pseudogene. The CDR3 runs 17 residues. The CDR3 loop is CASSKESTAGGHYGYTF. The CDR3 DNA is TGTGCCAGCAGCAAAGAAAGCACGGCAGGGGGACACTATGGCTACACCTTC.

Of note for this clonotype: A clone one base away is much larger, so this may be a read error. The chain has TRBV27 and TRBJ2-7; D unclear. Germline V gene data show CDR1 as MNHEY and CDR2 as SMNVEV (reference sequence). The length of the CDR3 is 12 residues. The ends were cut back, 3 bases at V and 5 bases at J, with 8 bases in the middle. Here the CDR3 DNA reads TGTGCCAGCAGTTTTCGGGCGAACGAGCAGTACTTC. It yields the protein CASSFRANEQYF.

V and J are TRBV2 and TRBJ1-1; no firm D call. This CDR3 spans 12 amino acids. Germline V CDR1 and CDR2: SNHLY, FYNNEI. Trimming stripped 8 bases from V and 1 base from J, with 8 bases between. In DNA, the CDR3 is TGTGCCAGCGAATACGGGAACACTGAAGCTTTCTTT. Encoded protein: CASEYGNTEAFF.

The chain joins TRBV10-2 to TRBJ1-2; 10 bases line up with TRBD1. From germline, CDR1 is WSHSY and CDR2 SAAADI. Losses at the gene ends were 6 bases for V and 8 bases for J; bases not matched to a gene: 9. CDR3 length: 14 residues. CDR3 sequence reads: CASRPGQGTSGYTF. As DNA, the CDR3 is TGCGCCAGCAGACCGGGACAGGGGACCAGCGGCTACACCTTC.

This clonotype was picked up many times. The genes are TRBV6-5 and TRBJ1-1; 9 bases fit TRBD1. V was pared by 5 bases and J by 6 bases, with 4 bases of the junction left unmatched. The CDR3 loop spans 13 amino acids. Germline-derived CDR1 and CDR2 are MNHEY and SVGAGI. The CDR3 sequence: CASSIQGAAEAFF. In nucleotides, the CDR3 is TGTGCCAGCAGTATACAGGGGGCGGCTGAAGCTTTCTTT.

Many counts were recorded for this clonotype. The chain couples TRBV5-1 to TRBJ1-2, with TRBD1 identical over 8 bases. Germline values: CDR1 SGHRS, CDR2 YFSETQ. This CDR3 is built from 15 residues. Trimming cost V 0 bases and J 5 bases; bases outside gene matches: 6. In nucleotides, the CDR3 is TGCGCCAGCAGCTTGGGACAGGGGCCTCGGTATGGCTACACCTTC. Translation gives CASSLGQGPRYGYTF.

This clonotype was counted once. The junction differs from germline at one of its ends, possibly a read error. The rearrangement joins TRBV5-1 to TRBJ1-5, with 8 bases aligning to TRBD1. The CDR3 sequence is 17 residues long. Per germline, CDR1 SGHRS and CDR2 YFSETQ. The CDR3 is CPSSPLTGAVGNQPQHF. The CDR3 coding sequence is TGCCCCAGCAGCCCACTGACAGGGGCGGTGGGCAATCAGCCCCAGCATTTT. Together with reference TRBV5-1 and TRBJ1-5, the CDR3 gives the full variable domain: KAGVTQTPRYLIKTRGQQVTLSCSPISGHRSVSWYQQTPGQGLQFLFEYFSETQRNKGNFPGRFSGRQFSNSRSEMNVSTLELGDSALYLCPSSPLTGAVGNQPQHFGDGTRLSIL.

This clonotype occurred many times. The chain links TRBV20-1 to TRBJ2-3, with 8 bases matching TRBD1. The J segment lost 0 bases and the V segment lost 5 bases, leaving 4 bases of the junction unmatched. Germline CDR1 reads DFQATT; CDR2 reads SNEGSKA (reference sequence). CDR3 length: 14 amino acids. CDR3 amino acids: CSAEDRVSTDTQYF. DNA for the CDR3: TGCAGTGCTGAGGACAGGGTTAGCACAGATACGCAGTATTTT.

In regard to this clonotype: This sequence may be a read error, since a much larger clone differs from it by one base. The chain combines TRBV27 with TRBJ2-1, with D possibly matching TRBD1 (5 bases). Per germline, CDR1 MNHEY and CDR2 SMNVEV (reference sequence). This CDR3 has 15 amino acids. V was shortened by 5 bases and J by 6 bases, with 17 bases between the two germline ends. The CDR3 DNA is TGTGCCAGCAGTCCACAGGCTGTCTTATCCAATGAGCAGTTCTTC. It translates to CASSPQAVLSNEQFF.

This clonotype was observed at least ten times. This chain uses TRBV19 with TRBJ2-3; D might be TRBD1 (6 bases). Germline values: CDR1 LNHDA, CDR2 SQIVND (reference sequence). The CDR3 runs to 18 residues. The V end was cut by 8 bases, the J end by 0 bases, with 24 bases between. CDR3 sequence reads: CASGQGRSKSFSTDTQYF. CDR3 DNA: TGTGCCAGTGGCCAGGGGCGCTCGAAGTCTTTTAGCACAGATACGCAGTATTTT.

This clonotype has ten or more counts. The gene calls are TRBV7-2 and TRBJ2-7, with 10 bases that match TRBD2. The V segment lost 3 bases and the J segment 2 bases; nucleotides outside the gene matches: 10. This CDR3 has 17 amino acids. CDR1 is SGHTA and CDR2 is FQGNSA in the germline V gene. The CDR3 here is CASSFKAPSGGAYEQYF. Here the CDR3 DNA reads TGTGCCAGCAGCTTTAAGGCCCCTAGCGGGGGTGCCTACGAGCAGTACTTC.